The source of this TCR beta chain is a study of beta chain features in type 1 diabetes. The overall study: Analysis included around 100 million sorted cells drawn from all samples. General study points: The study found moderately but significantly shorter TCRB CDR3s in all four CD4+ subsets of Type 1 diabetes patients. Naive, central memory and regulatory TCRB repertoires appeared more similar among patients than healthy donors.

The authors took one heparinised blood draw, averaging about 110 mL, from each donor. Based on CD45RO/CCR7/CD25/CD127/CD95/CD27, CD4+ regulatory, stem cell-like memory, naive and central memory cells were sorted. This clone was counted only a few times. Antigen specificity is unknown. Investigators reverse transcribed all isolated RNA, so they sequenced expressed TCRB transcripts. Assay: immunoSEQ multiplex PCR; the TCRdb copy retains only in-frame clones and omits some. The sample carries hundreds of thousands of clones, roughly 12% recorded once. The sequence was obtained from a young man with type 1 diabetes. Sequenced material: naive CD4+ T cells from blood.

The DNA for the CDR3 is TGTGCCACCCAACAGGGGACCTACGAGCAGTACTTC. Its protein is CATQQGTYEQYF. This chain joins TRBV6-5 and TRBJ2-7, with TRBD1 matching over 7 bases. Losses at the gene ends were 10 bases for V and 2 bases for J; bases not matched to a gene: 5. The CDR3 totals 12 residues. Germline CDR1 is MNHEY and CDR2 is SVGAGI.